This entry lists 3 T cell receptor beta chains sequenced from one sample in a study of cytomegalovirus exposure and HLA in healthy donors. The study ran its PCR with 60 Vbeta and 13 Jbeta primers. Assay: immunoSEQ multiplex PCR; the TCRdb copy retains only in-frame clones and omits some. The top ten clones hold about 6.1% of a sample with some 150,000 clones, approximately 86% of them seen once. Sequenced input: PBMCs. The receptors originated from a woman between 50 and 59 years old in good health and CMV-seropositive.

The CDR3 DNA reads TGCAGCGTTGTCGGGGTCACTGAAGCTTTCTTT. Translation: CSVVGVTEAFF. The chain couples TRBV29-1 to TRBJ1-1, with D hard to call. The V gene lost 4 bases and the J gene lost 4 bases, with 7 bases spanning the gap. The CDR3 sequence is 11 residues long. Germline CDR1 SQVTM, CDR2 ANQGSEA.

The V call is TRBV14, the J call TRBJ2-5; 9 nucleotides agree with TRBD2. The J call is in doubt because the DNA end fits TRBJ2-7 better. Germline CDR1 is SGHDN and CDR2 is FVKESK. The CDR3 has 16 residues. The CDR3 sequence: CASSQEGLAGTYEQYF. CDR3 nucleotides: TGTGCCAGCAGCCAAGAAGGCCTAGCGGGGACCTACGAGCAGTACTTC.

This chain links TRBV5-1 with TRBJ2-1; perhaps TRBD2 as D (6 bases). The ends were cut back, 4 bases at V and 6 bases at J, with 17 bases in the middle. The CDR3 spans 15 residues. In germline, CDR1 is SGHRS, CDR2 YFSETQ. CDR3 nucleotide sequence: TGCGCCAGCAGCCGTATCGGGGAGGTCGGCAATGAGCAGTTCTTC. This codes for CASSRIGEVGNEQFF.